This T cell receptor beta chain originates from a study of neurological immune-mediated disorders. General study results and limits: One related-CDR3 cluster, found by phylogenetic grouping, held repertoires of 18 of 34 multiple sclerosis patients and is a possible signature. Clinical features showed no association with the multiple sclerosis repertoire cluster, and MRI features showed none either. The absence of shared CDR3 amino acid sequences among expanded clones across subjects suggests private repertoires in all groups.

Source material was 2 million unsorted PBMCs, stored at -80 °C in RNAlater. Germline V lookup: CDR1 DFQATT, CDR2 SNEGSKA (reference sequence). Trimming removed 5 bases from V and 7 bases from J; junction bases left unmatched: 9. CDR3 length equals 14 residues. TCRdb re-called the 5' RACE reads through MiXCR, storing one row per CDR3 protein. The data hold 66,000 or so distinct CDR3 sequences, with less than 5.5% observed a single time. This clonotype occurred many times. What it binds is not known. The chain carries TRBV20-1 and TRBJ2-7, with TRBD2 matching over 12 bases. The source of this sequence is a woman aged 25-40 years with multiple sclerosis. The sequenced material came from PBMCs. Written as DNA, the CDR3 is TGCAGTGCTCGTCAACTAGCGGGGGGTCGGGAGCAGTACTTC. It specifies CSARQLAGGREQYF.